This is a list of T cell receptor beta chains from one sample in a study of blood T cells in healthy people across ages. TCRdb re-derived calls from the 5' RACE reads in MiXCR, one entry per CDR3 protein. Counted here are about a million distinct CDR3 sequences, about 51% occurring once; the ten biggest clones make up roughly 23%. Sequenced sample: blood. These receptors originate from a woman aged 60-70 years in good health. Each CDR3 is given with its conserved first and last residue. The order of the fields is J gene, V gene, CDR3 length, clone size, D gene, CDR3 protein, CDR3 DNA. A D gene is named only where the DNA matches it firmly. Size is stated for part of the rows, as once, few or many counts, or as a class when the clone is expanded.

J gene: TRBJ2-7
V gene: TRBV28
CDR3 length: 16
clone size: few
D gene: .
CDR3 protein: CASSSPRGRLTYEQYF
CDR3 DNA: TGTGCCAGCAGTTCTCCCCGTGGCAGGTTGACCTACGAGCAGTACTTC

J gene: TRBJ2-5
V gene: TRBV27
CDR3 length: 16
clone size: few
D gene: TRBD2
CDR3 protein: CASSFLKAGGPEEQYF
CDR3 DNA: TGTGCCAGCAGTTTCCTGAAGGCGGGAGGGCCGGAGGAGCAGTACTTC

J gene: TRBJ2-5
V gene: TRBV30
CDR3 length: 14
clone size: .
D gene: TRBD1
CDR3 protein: CAWSLGQGQETQYF
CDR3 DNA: TGTGCCTGGAGTTTAGGACAGGGGCAAGAGACCCAGTACTTC

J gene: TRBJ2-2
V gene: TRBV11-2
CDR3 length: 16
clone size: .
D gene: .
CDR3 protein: CASSLPSKVGTGELFF
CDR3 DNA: TGTGCCAGCAGCTTACCGAGCAAAGTCGGCACCGGGGAGCTGTTTTTT

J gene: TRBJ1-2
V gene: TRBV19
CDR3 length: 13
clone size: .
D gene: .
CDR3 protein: CASSIRGTYGYTF
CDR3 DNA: TGTGCCAGTAGTATAAGGGGCACCTATGGCTACACCTTC

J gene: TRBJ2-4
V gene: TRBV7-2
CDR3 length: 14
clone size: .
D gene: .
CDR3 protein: CASSFRQGRETRYF
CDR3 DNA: TGTGCCAGCAGCTTCCGACAGGGACGGGAGACCCGGTACTTC

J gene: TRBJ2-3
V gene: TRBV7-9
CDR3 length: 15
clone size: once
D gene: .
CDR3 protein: CASRRSQGNTDTQYF
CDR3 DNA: TGTGCCAGCCGACGAAGCCAGGGGAACACAGATACGCAGTATTTT

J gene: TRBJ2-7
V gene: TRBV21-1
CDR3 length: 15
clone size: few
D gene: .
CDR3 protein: CASSKFQRYRYEQYF
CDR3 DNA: TGTGCCAGCAGCAAATTCCAGCGGTATCGCTACGAGCAGTACTTC

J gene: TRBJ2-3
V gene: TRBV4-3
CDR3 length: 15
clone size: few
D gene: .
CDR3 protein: CASSQEGSVRDTQYF
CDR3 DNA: TGCGCCAGCAGCCAAGAGGGTAGTGTCAGGGATACGCAGTATTTT

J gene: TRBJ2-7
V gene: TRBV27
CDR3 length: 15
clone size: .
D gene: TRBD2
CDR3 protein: CASSWTSGTYYEQYF
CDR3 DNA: TGTGCCAGCAGTTGGACTAGCGGGACTTACTACGAGCAGTACTTC

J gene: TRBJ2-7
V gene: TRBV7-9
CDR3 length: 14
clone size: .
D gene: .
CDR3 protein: CASSPSDYRYEQYF
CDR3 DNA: TGTGCCAGCAGCCCTTCGGACTACCGCTACGAGCAGTACTTC

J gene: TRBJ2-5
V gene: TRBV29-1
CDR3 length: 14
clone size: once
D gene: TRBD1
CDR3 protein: CSVEGDRGQGTQYF
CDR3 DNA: TGCAGCGTTGAAGGGGACAGGGGGCAAGGGACCCAGTACTTC

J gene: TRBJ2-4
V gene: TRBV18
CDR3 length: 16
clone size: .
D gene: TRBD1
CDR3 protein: CASSRGTGERGNIQYF
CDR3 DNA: TGTGCCAGCTCACGAGGGACAGGGGAGAGGGGTAACATTCAGTACTTC

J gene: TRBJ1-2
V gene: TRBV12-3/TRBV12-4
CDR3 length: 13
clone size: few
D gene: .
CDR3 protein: CASSFKGGTGYTF
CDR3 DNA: TGTGCCAGCAGTTTTAAAGGAGGGACGGGCTACACCTTC

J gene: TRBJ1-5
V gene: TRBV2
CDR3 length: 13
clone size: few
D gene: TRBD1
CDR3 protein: CASSRTGTQPQHF
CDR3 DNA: TGTGCCAGCAGTCGGACAGGGACTCAGCCCCAGCATTTT

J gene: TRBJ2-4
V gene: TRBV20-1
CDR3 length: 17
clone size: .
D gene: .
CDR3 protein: CSAGDRLLPGAKNIQYF
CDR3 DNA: TGCAGTGCTGGGGACCGCCTGCTCCCGGGGGCCAAAAACATTCAGTACTTC

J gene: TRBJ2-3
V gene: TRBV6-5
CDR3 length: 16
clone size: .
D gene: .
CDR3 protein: CASSYQSGSSTDTQYF
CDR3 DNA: TGTGCCAGCAGTTACCAGAGCGGTTCTAGCACAGATACGCAGTATTTT

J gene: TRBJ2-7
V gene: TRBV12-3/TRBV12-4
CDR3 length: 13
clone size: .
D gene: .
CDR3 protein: CASRGTGSDEQYF
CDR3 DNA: TGTGCCAGTCGCGGGACTGGGAGTGACGAGCAGTACTTC

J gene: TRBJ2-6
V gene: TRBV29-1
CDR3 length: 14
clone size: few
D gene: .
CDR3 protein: CSVQEGAGANVLTF
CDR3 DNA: TGCAGCGTTCAGGAGGGGGCTGGGGCCAACGTCCTGACTTTC

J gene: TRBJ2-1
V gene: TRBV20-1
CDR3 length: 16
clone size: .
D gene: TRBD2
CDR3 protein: CSASGIRGGRKYEQFF
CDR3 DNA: TGCAGTGCTAGTGGTATTCGCGGCGGGAGGAAATATGAGCAGTTCTTC

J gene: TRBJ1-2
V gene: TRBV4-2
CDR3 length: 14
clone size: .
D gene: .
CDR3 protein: CASSQAQDNYGYTF
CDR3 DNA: TGTGCCAGCAGCCAAGCCCAGGATAACTATGGCTACACCTTC

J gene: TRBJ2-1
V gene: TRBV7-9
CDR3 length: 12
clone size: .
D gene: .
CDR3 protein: CASSSQGSEQFF
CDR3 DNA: TGTGCCAGCAGCTCGCAGGGATCCGAGCAGTTCTTC

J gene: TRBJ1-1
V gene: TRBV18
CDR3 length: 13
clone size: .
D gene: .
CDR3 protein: CASAQGRDTEAFF
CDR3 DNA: TGTGCCAGCGCACAGGGCCGCGACACTGAAGCTTTCTTT

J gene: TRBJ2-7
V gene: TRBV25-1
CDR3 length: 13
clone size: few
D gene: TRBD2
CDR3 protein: CATGLAGLYEQYF
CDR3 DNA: TGTGCCACCGGACTAGCGGGACTCTACGAGCAGTACTTC

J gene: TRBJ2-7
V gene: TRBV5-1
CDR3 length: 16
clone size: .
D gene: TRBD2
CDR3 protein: CASSFRAGGGSYEQYF
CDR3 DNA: TGCGCCAGCAGCTTTCGGGCCGGGGGGGGGTCCTACGAGCAGTACTTC

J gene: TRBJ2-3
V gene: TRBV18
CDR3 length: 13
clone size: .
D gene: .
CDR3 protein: CASSRVHTDTQYF
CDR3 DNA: TGTGCCAGCTCACGGGTTCACACAGATACGCAGTATTTT

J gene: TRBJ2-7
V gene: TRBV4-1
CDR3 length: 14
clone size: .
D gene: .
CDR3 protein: CASSREYGYYEQYF
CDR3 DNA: TGCGCCAGCAGCCGGGAATACGGTTACTACGAGCAGTACTTC

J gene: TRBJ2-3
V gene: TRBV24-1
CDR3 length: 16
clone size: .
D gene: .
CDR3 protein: CATSDLLAGSPDTQYF
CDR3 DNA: TGTGCCACCAGTGATTTGTTGGCGGGATCACCAGATACGCAGTATTTT

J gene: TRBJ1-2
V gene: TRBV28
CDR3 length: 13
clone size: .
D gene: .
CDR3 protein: CASGTPDRYGYTF
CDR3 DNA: TGTGCCAGCGGGACCCCAGATCGCTATGGCTACACCTTC

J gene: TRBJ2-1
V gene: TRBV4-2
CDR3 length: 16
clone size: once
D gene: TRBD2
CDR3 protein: CASSQDQREGSDEQFF
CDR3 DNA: TGTGCCAGCAGCCAAGATCAGCGGGAGGGCTCCGATGAGCAGTTCTTC

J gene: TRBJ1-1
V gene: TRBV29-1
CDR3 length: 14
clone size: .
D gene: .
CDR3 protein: CSVDQGGADTEAFF
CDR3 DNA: TGCAGCGTTGATCAAGGGGGAGCGGACACTGAAGCTTTCTTT

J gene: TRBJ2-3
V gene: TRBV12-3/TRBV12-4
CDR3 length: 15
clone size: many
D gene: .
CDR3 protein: CASSLAVTGTDTQYF
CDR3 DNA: TGTGCCAGCAGTTTAGCAGTGACAGGCACAGATACGCAGTATTTT

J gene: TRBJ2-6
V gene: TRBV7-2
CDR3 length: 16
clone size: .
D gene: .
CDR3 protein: CASSLSPGTGANVLTF
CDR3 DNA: TGTGCCAGCAGCCTATCCCCGGGGACTGGGGCCAACGTCCTGACTTTC

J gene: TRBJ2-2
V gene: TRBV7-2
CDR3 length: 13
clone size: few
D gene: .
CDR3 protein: CASSPPGTGELFF
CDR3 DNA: TGTGCCAGCAGCCCGCCAGGGACCGGGGAGCTGTTTTTT

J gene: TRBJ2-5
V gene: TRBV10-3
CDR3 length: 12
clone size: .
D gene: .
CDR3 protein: CAISERRLEQYF
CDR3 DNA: TGTGCCATCAGTGAAAGGAGGCTTGAGCAGTACTTC

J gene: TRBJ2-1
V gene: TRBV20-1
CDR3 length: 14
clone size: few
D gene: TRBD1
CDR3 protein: CSARDRDTYNEQFF
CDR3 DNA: TGCAGTGCTAGGGACAGGGATACCTACAATGAGCAGTTCTTC

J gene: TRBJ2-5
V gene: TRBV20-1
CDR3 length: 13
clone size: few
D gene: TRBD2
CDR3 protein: CSAQTSGQETQYF
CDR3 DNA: TGCAGTGCCCAGACTAGCGGTCAAGAGACCCAGTACTTC

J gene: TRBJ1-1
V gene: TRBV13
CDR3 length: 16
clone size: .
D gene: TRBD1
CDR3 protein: CASTFGDRVGNTEAFF
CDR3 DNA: TGTGCCAGCACCTTTGGGGACAGGGTGGGGAACACTGAAGCTTTCTTT

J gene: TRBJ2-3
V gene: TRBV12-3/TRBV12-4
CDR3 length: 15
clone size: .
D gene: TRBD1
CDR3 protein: CASTRRGQPTDTQYF
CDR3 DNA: TGTGCCAGCACCCGAAGGGGACAGCCCACAGATACGCAGTATTTT

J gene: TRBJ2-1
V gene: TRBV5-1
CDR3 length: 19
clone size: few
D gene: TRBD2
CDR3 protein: CASSPRTSGRTDISNEQFF
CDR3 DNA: TGCGCCAGCAGCCCCCGGACTAGCGGGAGGACCGATATAAGCAATGAGCAGTTCTTC

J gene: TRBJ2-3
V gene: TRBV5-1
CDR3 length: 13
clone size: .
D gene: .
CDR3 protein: CASSLEPTGTQYF
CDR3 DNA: TGCGCCAGCAGCTTGGAACCGACGGGTACGCAGTATTTT